These 20 T cell receptor beta chains originate from one sample sequenced in a study of cytomegalovirus exposure and HLA in healthy donors. Amplification used 60 Vbeta primers and 13 Jbeta primers. Sequenced by immunoSEQ multiplex PCR; TCRdb stores in-frame clones only, minus some. In all, the sample yields 95,000 to 150,000 clones. Sequenced sample: PBMCs. Receptor source: a young man in good health and CMV-seronegative.

This chain joins TRBV29-1 and TRBJ2-5; a possible D gene is TRBD2 (5 bases). Germline values: CDR1 SQVTM, CDR2 ANQGSEA. The CDR3 has 17 residues. Trimming cost V 2 bases and J 7 bases, with 26 bases left between them. The chain's CDR3 is CSVERRGQARREGTQYF. The CDR3 DNA is TGCAGCGTTGAACGGAGAGGGCAGGCCCGGCGAGAGGGGACCCAGTACTTC.

The V gene is TRBV28, the J gene TRBJ2-1; 10 bases agree with TRBD2. Germline V gives CDR1 MDHEN, CDR2 SYDVKM. Trimming took 4 bases from V and 4 from J; bases not matched to a gene: 7. This CDR3 region has 16 residues. The CDR3 protein is CASSSASGSVYNEQFF. Written as DNA, the CDR3 is TGTGCCAGCAGTTCAGCTAGCGGGAGTGTATACAATGAGCAGTTCTTC.

The chain combines TRBV7-9 with TRBJ2-2; maybe TRBD2 (6 bases). This CDR3 spans 12 amino acids. The V end was cut by 3 bases, the J end by 13 bases, with 12 bases between. Germline CDR1 is SEHNR and CDR2 is FQNEAQ (reference sequence). The CDR3 spells CASSFAGLGLFF. The CDR3 coding sequence is TGTGCCAGCAGCTTTGCGGGGCTCGGGCTGTTTTTT.

V gene TRBV19 combines with J gene TRBJ1-4, with a weak D call TRBD1 (5 bases). CDR1 and CDR2 (germline): LNHDA, SQIVND (reference sequence). The germline V and J ends were trimmed by 3 bases and 7 bases, with 9 bases remaining between them. The CDR3 is made up of 13 amino acids. In nucleotides, the CDR3 is TGTGCCAGTAGTATTGGAGGGGTTGAAAAACTGTTTTTT. Translating gives CASSIGGVEKLFF.

The chain combines TRBV29-1 with TRBJ1-1, with a tentative D call TRBD1 (5 bases). The CDR3 totals 11 residues. The V end lost 4 bases, the J end lost 3 bases, and 6 bases lay between the germline ends. CDR1 is SQVTM and CDR2 is ANQGSEA in the germline V gene. The CDR3 sequence is CSVGGDTEAFF. In DNA, the CDR3 is TGCAGCGTTGGGGGGGACACTGAAGCTTTCTTT.

The gene calls are TRBV18 and TRBJ2-3; D is possibly TRBD1 (6 bases). There are 14 residues in the CDR3. The V end lost 4 bases, the J end lost 2 bases, and 10 bases lay between the germline ends. Germline assignment: CDR1 KGHSH and CDR2 LQKENI. The CDR3 nucleotides read TGTGCCAGCTCACTCGGACAGACCACAGATACGCAGTATTTT. Its protein product is CASSLGQTTDTQYF. The full variable domain, in which reference TRBV18 and TRBJ2-3 provide the parts outside the CDR3, is NAGVMQNPRHLVRRRGQEARLRCSPMKGHSHVYWYRQLPEEGLKFMVYLQKENIIDESGMPKERFSAEFPKEGPSILRIQQVVRGDSAAYFCASSLGQTTDTQYFGPGTRLTVL.

CDR3: CASSYGVARGREQYF. The CDR3 DNA reads TGTGCCAGCAGTTACGGGGTGGCCCGGGGGAGGGAGCAGTACTTC. The rearrangement links TRBV6-5 to TRBJ2-7; D might be TRBD2 (6 bases). CDR1 MNHEY and CDR2 SVGAGI come from the germline V gene. Trimming removed 2 bases from V and 7 bases from J, with 18 bases in between. The CDR3 is made up of 15 amino acids.

J is TRBJ2-3 and V is TRBV18, with D maybe TRBD2 (5 bases). The germline V gene has CDR1 KGHSH and CDR2 LQKENI. The CDR3 runs to 16 residues. V was pared by 4 bases and J by 2 bases, with 16 bases between. The CDR3 loop reads CASSLVGGVVTDTQYF. CDR3 bases: TGTGCCAGCTCACTAGTCGGAGGAGTAGTCACAGATACGCAGTATTTT.

This rearrangement joins TRBV19 to TRBJ1-6, with TRBD1 matching 7 bases. The CDR3 loop spans 14 amino acids. With 6 bases clipped from V and 9 bases from J, the junction kept 8 bases outside the gene matches. In germline, CDR1 is LNHDA, CDR2 SQIVND (reference sequence). CDR3 protein: CASREGGDGSPLHF. DNA for the CDR3: TGTGCCAGTAGGGAAGGGGGCGACGGTTCACCCCTCCACTTT. The full variable domain, rest sourced from reference TRBV19 and TRBJ1-6, is DGGITQSPKYLFRKEGQNVTLSCEQNLNHDAMYWYRQDPGQGLRLIYYSQIVNDFQKGDIAEGYSVSREKKESFPLTVTSAQKNPTAFYLCASREGGDGSPLHFGNGTRLTVT.

CDR3 nucleotide sequence: TGTGCCAGCAGCCCGACTAGCGGGAACTACGAGCAGTACTTC. Amino acid sequence: CASSPTSGNYEQYF. This chain uses TRBV27 with TRBJ2-7; 11 bases fit TRBD2. Trimming at V came to 6 bases and at J to 3 bases, leaving 4 bases not matched to a gene. The CDR3 is 14 amino acids. Germline CDR1 and CDR2: MNHEY and SMNVEV (reference sequence).

This chain joins TRBV4-1 and TRBJ2-2; D remains ambiguous. CDR3 size: 15 residues. Trimming took 1 base from V and 5 from J, leaving 11 bases between them. Germline loops: CDR1 MGHRA, CDR2 YSYEKL. CDR3 bases: TGCGCCAGCAGCCAAGTCCCACGTCAGACCGGGGAGCTGTTTTTT. Its translation: CASSQVPRQTGELFF.

The chain joins TRBV28 to TRBJ1-1, with D possibly matching TRBD1 (6 bases). The germline V gene encodes CDR1 MDHEN and CDR2 SYDVKM. V shed 5 bases and J shed 11 bases, with 18 bases lying between them. The CDR3 has 13 residues. The CDR3: CASSLRGGVSAFF. CDR3 DNA: TGTGCCAGCAGTCTCAGGGGTGGGGTTTCGGCTTTCTTT.

The chain is built from TRBV5-6 and TRBJ1-4, with TRBD1 matching 10 bases. Germline trimming cut 0 bases from V and 8 bases from J; bases unmatched to any gene: 4. This CDR3 contains 15 residues. Germline-derived CDR1 and CDR2 are SGHDT and YYEEEE. The chain's CDR3 is CASSLEVTGGEKLFF. The CDR3 DNA sequence: TGTGCCAGCAGCTTGGAAGTGACAGGGGGCGAAAAACTGTTTTTT.

The chain carries TRBV19 and TRBJ2-7; 8 bases are a match to TRBD1. In germline, CDR1 is LNHDA, CDR2 SQIVND (reference sequence). The CDR3 has 15 amino acids. Germline trimming cut 0 bases from V and 3 bases from J; bases unmatched to any gene: 4. CDR3 in amino acids: CASSIEPGGVYEQYF. CDR3 bases: TGTGCCAGTAGTATAGAGCCAGGGGGCGTCTACGAGCAGTACTTC.

The gene calls are TRBV28 and TRBJ2-1; 15 positions match TRBD2. Trimming took 6 bases from V and 15 from J; bases not matched to a gene: 9. Germline V gene data show CDR1 as MDHEN and CDR2 as SYDVKM. CDR3 size: 14 residues. CDR3 coding DNA: TGTGCCAGCAGCTCAGGGGGGACTAGCGGGAGGCTGTTCTTC. Its translation: CASSSGGTSGRLFF.

Comment on this clone: The same CDR3 arises from other DNA sequences in this sample as well. The chain has TRBV5-1 and TRBJ2-5; D may be TRBD1 (5 bases). The CDR3 length is 14 residues. Germline assignment: CDR1 SGHRS and CDR2 YFSETQ. Trimming stripped 1 base from V and 5 bases from J, with 12 bases between. CDR3 residues: CASSLRTSGETQYF. Written as DNA, the CDR3 is TGCGCCAGCAGCTTGAGAACGTCAGGGGAGACCCAGTACTTC.

The chain carries TRBV19 and TRBJ2-2; the match to TRBD1 covers 7 bases. Germline CDR1 is LNHDA and CDR2 is SQIVND (reference sequence). The length of the CDR3 is 17 residues. After removal of 7 bases from V and 1 base from J, the junction contained 12 bases not matched to a gene. CDR3 region: CASNGRKQGMNTGELFF. CDR3 bases: TGTGCCAGTAACGGTCGTAAACAGGGGATGAACACCGGGGAGCTGTTTTTT.

The DNA for the CDR3 is TGTGCCAGCTCACCACTTGGACAGGGGACTTTCCAAGAGACCCAGTACTTC. It yields the protein CASSPLGQGTFQETQYF. The chain has TRBV18 and TRBJ2-5; 9 nucleotides agree with TRBD1. Trimming took 1 base from V and 1 from J; bases not matched to a gene: 7. Germline CDR1 reads KGHSH; CDR2 reads LQKENI. CDR3 length: 17 amino acids. Drawing the rest from reference TRBV18 and TRBJ2-5, the complete variable domain is NAGVMQNPRHLVRRRGQEARLRCSPMKGHSHVYWYRQLPEEGLKFMVYLQKENIIDESGMPKERFSAEFPKEGPSILRIQQVVRGDSAAYFCASSPLGQGTFQETQYFGPGTRLLVL.

V gene TRBV6-1 combines with J gene TRBJ2-5, with D possibly matching TRBD2 (7 bases). CDR1 and CDR2 from the germline V gene are MNHNS and SASEGT. The CDR3 has 15 amino acids. The V gene lost 3 bases and the J gene lost 1 base, with 12 bases spanning the gap. The CDR3 region is CASSELGGGQETQYF. The CDR3 bases are TGTGCCAGCAGTGAGCTAGGGGGGGGCCAAGAGACCCAGTACTTC.

The J gene is TRBJ1-5, the V gene TRBV15; D unresolved. This CDR3 comprises 15 residues. Trimming took 0 bases from V and 3 from J, leaving 9 bases between them. Germline CDR1 reads LNHNV; CDR2 reads YYDKDF (reference sequence). CDR3 amino acids: CATSRDPRVNQPQHF. CDR3 DNA sequence: TGTGCCACCAGCAGAGATCCCCGGGTCAATCAGCCCCAGCATTTT.